This record looks at one TCR beta chain sequence and its context. Its specificity is not known. Germline V gives CDR1 LNHDA, CDR2 SQIVND (reference sequence). The ends were cut back, 3 bases at V and 4 bases at J, with 9 bases in the middle. This CDR3 is built from 14 residues. The sample belongs to a study of OX40 agonist ivuxolimab in advanced cancers. Study-wide background: Dose-escalation subjects each had hepatocellular carcinoma, melanoma, renal cell or head and neck cancer. Study results and limitations: In the 0.1 to 3.0 mg/kg range, CD4+ and CD8+ blood T cells had expanded clonally by week 6. The study found that CD8+ T cells averaged more expanded clones than CD4+.

Using immunoSEQ multiplex PCR, the repertoire was profiled, and TCRdb retains in-frame clones only, with some absent. Counted here are 35,000 to 50,000 clones, approximately 91% occurring once; the ten biggest clones make up approximately 1%. The receptor comes from an adult with an advanced solid tumor such as melanoma, head and neck, liver or kidney cancer. This chain joins TRBV19 and TRBJ2-2, with a tentative D call TRBD1 (6 bases). The sample was CD4+ or CD8+ T cells sorted from blood, taken in a trial of the OX40 agonist ivuxolimab. The chain's CDR3 is CASSIGQTTGELFF. The CDR3 DNA is TGTGCCAGTAGTATTGGACAGACCACCGGGGAGCTGTTTTTT.